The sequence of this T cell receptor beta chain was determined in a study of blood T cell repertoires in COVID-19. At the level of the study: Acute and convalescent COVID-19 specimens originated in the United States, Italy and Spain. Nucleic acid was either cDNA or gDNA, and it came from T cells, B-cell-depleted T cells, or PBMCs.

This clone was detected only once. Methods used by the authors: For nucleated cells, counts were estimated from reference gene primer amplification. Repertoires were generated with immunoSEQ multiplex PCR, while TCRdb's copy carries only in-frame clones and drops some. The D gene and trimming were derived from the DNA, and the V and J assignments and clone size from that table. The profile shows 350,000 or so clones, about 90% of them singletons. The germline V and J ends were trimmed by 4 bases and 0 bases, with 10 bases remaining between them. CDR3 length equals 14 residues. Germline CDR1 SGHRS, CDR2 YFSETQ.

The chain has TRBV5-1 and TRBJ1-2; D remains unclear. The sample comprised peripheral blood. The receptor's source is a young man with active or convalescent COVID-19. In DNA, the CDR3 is TGCGCCAGCAGCGTGACGGGAGCTAACTATGGCTACACCTTC. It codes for CASSVTGANYGYTF.